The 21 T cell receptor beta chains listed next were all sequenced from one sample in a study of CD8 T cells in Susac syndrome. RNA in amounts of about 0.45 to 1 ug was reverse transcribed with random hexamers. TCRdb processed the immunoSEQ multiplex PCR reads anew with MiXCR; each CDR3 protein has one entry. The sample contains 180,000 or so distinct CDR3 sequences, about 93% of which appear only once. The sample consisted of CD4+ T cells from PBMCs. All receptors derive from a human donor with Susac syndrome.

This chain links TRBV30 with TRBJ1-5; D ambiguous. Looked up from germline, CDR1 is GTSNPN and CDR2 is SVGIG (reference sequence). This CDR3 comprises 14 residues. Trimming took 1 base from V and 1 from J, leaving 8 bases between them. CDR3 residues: CAWSALTSNQPQHF. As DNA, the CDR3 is TGTGCCTGGAGTGCGCTCACCAGCAATCAGCCCCAGCATTTT. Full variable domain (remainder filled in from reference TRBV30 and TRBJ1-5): SQTIHQWPATLVQPVGSPLSLECTVEGTSNPNLYWYRQAAGRGLQLLFYSVGIGQISSEVPQNLSASRPQDRQFILSSKKLLLSDSGFYLCAWSALTSNQPQHFGDGTRLSIL.

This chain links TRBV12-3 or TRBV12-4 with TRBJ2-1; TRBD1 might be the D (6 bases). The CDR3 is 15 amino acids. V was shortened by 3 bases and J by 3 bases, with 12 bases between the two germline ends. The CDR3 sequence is CASSFQTGIYNEQFF. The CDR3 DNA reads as TGTGCCAGCAGTTTTCAAACAGGGATCTACAATGAGCAGTTCTTC.

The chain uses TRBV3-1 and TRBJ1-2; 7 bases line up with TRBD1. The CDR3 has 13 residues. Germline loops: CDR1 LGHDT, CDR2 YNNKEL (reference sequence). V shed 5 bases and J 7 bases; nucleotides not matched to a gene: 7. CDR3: CASSRQGRGGYTF. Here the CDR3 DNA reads TGTGCCAGCAGCAGACAGGGACGGGGTGGCTACACCTTC.

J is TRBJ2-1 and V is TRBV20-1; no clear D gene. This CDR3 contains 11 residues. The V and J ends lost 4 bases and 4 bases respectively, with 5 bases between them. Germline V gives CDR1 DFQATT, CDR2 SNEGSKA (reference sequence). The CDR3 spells CSAIKYNEQFF. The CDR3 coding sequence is TGCAGTGCTATTAAATACAATGAGCAGTTCTTC.

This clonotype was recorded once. The CDR3 region is CASSSDGRVRRETQYF. Here the CDR3 DNA reads TGTGCCAGCAGTTCGGACGGGAGGGTCCGGAGAGAGACCCAGTACTTC. The chain carries TRBV6-2 or TRBV6-3 and TRBJ2-5; 8 bases line up with TRBD2. The ends lost 4 bases at V and 4 bases at J; junction bases unmatched: 11. The CDR3 sequence is 16 residues long. Germline lookup yields CDR1 MNHEY and CDR2 SVGEGT.

The CDR3, as DNA: TGTGCCAGCAACCTAGACAGCGTCGATGGCTACACCTTC. It specifies CASNLDSVDGYTF. The V call is TRBV6-2 or TRBV6-3, the J call TRBJ1-2; D is perhaps TRBD1 (5 bases). The V gene lost 7 bases and the J gene lost 6 bases, with 15 bases spanning the gap. The CDR3 has 13 residues. CDR1 and CDR2 from the germline V gene are MNHEY and SVGEGT.

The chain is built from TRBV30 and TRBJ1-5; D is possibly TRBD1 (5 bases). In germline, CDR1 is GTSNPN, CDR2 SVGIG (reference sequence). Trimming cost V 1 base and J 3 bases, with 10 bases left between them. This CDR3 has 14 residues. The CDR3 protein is CAWSGTNDNQPQHF. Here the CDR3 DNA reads TGTGCCTGGAGTGGGACAAACGACAATCAGCCCCAGCATTTT.

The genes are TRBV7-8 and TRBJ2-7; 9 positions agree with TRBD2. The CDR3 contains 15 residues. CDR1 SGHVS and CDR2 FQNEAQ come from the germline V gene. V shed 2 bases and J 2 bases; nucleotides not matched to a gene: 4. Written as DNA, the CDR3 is TGTGCCAGCAGCTTAAATCTAGCGGGGCCCTACGAGCAGTACTTC. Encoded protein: CASSLNLAGPYEQYF.

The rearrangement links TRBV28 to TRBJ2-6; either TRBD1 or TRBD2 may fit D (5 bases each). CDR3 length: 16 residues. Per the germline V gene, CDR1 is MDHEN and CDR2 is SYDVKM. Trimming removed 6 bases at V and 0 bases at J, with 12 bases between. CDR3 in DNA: TGTGCCAGCAGCCAAAGGGGAGTCTCTGGGGCCAACGTCCTGACTTTC. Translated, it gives CASSQRGVSGANVLTF. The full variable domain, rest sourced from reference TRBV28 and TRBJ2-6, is DVKVTQSSRYLVKRTGEKVFLECVQDMDHENMFWYRQDPGLGLRLIYFSYDVKMKEKGDIPEGYSVSREKKERFSLILESASTNQTSMYLCASSQRGVSGANVLTFGAGSRLTVL.

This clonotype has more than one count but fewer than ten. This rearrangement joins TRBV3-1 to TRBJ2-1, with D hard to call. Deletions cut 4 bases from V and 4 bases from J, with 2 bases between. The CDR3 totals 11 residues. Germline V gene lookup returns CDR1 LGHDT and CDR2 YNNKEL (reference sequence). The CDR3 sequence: CASSRYNEQFF. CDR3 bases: TGTGCCAGCAGCCGGTACAATGAGCAGTTCTTC.

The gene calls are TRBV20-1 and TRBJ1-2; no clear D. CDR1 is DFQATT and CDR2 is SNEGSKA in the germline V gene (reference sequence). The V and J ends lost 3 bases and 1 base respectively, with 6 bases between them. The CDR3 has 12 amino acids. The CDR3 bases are TGCAGTGCTAGTACCGTTAACTATGGCTACACCTTC. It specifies CSASTVNYGYTF.

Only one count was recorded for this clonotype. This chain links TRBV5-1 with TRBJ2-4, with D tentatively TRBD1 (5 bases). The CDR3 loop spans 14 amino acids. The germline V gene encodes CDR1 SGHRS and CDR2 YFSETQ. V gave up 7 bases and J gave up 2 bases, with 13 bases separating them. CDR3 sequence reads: CASPAPGSKNIQYF. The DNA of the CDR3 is TGCGCCAGCCCAGCTCCAGGGTCCAAAAACATTCAGTACTTC.

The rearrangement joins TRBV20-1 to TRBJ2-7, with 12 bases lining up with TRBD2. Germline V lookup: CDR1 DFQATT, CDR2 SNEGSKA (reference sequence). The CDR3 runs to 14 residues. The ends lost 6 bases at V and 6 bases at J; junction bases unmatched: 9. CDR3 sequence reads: CSATSGRALFEQYF. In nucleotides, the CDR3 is TGCAGTGCGACTAGCGGGAGAGCATTGTTCGAGCAGTACTTC.

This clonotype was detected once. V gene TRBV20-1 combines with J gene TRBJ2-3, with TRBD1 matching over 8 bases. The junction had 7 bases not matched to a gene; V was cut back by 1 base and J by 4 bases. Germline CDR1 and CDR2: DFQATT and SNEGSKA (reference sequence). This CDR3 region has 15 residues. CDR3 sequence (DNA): TGCAGTGCTAGAGGCCGACAGGGGATGGCAGATACGCAGTATTTT. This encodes CSARGRQGMADTQYF.

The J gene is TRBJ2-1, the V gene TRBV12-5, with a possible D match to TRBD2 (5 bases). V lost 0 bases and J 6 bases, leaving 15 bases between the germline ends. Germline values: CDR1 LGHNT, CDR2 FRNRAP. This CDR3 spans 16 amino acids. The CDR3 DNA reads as TGTGCTAGTGGTTTGGTACTAGGTACCTCAGTCAATGAGCAGTTCTTC. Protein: CASGLVLGTSVNEQFF.

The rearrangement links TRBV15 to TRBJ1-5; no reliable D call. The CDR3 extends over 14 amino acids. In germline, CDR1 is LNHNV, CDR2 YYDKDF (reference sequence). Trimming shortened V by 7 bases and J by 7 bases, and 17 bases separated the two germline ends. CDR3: CATKLFGSGQPQHF. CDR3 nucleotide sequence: TGTGCCACCAAACTTTTTGGATCGGGGCAGCCCCAGCATTTT.

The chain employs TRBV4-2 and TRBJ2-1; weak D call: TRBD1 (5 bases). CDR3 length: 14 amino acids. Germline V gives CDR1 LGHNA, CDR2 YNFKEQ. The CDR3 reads CVRSELSGNNEQFF. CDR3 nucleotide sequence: TGTGTCAGGTCAGAGTTGTCAGGGAACAATGAGCAGTTCTTC.

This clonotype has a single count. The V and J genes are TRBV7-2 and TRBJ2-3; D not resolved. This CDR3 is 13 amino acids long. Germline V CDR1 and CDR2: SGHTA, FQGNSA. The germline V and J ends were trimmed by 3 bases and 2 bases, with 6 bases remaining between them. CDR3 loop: CASSFITTDTQYF. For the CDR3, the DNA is TGTGCCAGCAGCTTTATCACCACAGATACGCAGTATTTT. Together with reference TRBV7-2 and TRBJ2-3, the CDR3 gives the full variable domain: GAGVSQSPSNKVTEKGKDVELRCDPISGHTALYWYRQSLGQGLEFLIYFQGNSAPDKSGLPSDRFSAERTGGSVSTLTIQRTQQEDSAVYLCASSFITTDTQYFGPGTRLTVL.

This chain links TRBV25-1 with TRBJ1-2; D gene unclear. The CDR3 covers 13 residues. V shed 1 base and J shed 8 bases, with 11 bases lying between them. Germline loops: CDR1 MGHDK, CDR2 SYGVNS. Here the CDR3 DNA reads TGTGCCAGCAGTGAATCCCGGACTAACGGCTACACCTTC. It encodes CASSESRTNGYTF.

CDR3: CASGNQPQHF. In DNA form, the CDR3 reads TGTGCCAGCGGAAATCAGCCCCAGCATTTT. The chain recombines TRBV2 with TRBJ1-5; D is unclear. Trimming pared 8 bases from V and 4 bases from J, leaving 3 bases between. In germline, CDR1 is SNHLY, CDR2 FYNNEI. The CDR3 is 10 residues long. The full variable domain, with the rest looked up from reference TRBV2 and TRBJ1-5, is EPEVTQTPSHQVTQMGQEVILRCVPISNHLYFYWYRQILGQKVEFLVSFYNNEISEKSEIFDDQFSVERPDGSNFTLKIRSTKLEDSAMYFCASGNQPQHFGDGTRLSIL.

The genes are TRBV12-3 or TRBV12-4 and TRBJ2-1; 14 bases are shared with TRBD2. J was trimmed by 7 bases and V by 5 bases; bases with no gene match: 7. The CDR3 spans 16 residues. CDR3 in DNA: TGTGCCAGCAGTCCATCGGGACTAGCGGGGGCTAATGAGCAGTTCTTC. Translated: CASSPSGLAGANEQFF.